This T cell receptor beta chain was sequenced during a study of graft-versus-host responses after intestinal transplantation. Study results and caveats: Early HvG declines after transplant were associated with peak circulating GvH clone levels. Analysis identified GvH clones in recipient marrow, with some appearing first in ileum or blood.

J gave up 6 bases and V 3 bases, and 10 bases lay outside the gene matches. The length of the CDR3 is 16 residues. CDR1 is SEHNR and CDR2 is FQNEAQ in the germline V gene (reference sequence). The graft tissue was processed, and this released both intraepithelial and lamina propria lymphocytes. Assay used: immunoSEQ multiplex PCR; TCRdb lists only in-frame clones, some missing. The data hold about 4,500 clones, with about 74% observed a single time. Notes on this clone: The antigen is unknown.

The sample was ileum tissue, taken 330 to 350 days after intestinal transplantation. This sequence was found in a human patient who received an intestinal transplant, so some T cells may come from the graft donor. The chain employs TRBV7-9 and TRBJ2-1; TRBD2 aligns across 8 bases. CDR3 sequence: CASSFDSGLVGNEQFF. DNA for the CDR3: TGTGCCAGCAGCTTCGACTCGGGACTAGTCGGCAATGAGCAGTTCTTC.